This TCR beta chain is drawn from a study of blood T cell repertoires in COVID-19. Original processing methods: Estimation of nucleated cell counts was performed using reference gene primer amplification. TCRdb keeps only in-frame clones here, not all; method: immunoSEQ multiplex PCR. V, J and clone size were drawn from that table, and D and trimming were deduced from the DNA. The table includes approximately 250,000 clones, around four fifths detected once. Germline V lookup: CDR1 SGHRS, CDR2 YFSETQ. The V end was cut by 0 bases, the J end by 2 bases, with 9 bases between. CDR3 size: 14 residues. The sample consisted of peripheral blood. This TCR was sampled from a woman aged 55-69 years with active or convalescent COVID-19. The chain combines TRBV5-1 with TRBJ2-7; no clear D gene. Written as DNA, the CDR3 is TGCGCCAGCAGCTTGGTCCCGAGTGCCTACGAGCAGTACTTC. This encodes CASSLVPSAYEQYF.